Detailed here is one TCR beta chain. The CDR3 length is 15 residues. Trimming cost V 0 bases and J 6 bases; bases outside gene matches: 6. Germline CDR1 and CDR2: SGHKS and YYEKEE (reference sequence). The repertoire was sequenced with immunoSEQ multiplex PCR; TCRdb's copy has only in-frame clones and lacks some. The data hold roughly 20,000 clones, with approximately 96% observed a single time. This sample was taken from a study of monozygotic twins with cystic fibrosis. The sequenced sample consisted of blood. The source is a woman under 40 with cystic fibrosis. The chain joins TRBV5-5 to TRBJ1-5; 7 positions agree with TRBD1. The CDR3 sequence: CASSLDGAGGQPQHF. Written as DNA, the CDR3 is TGTGCCAGCAGCTTGGACGGGGCAGGGGGTCAGCCCCAGCATTTT.